Listed here are 31 T cell receptor beta chains from one sample, sequenced in a study of T cell changes during pregnancy in multiple sclerosis (dated by TCRdb to between 2018 and 2021). The library came from the immunoSEQ multiplex PCR assay. TCRdb took over this immuneACCESS table, retaining in-frame rearrangements with V and J assigned. Such tables are incomplete; in checked studies, under half of the missing clones stem from an unresolved V gene, and the remainder is unexplained. Within this sample are about 59,000 clones, with more than 85% of them counted one time only. The ten largest clones take up 2% to 3% of the sample. The material was CD8+ T cells from peripheral blood mononuclear cells, obtained in the third trimester of pregnancy. All receptors come from a female donor with multiple sclerosis, enrolled in a pregnancy study.

The gene calls are TRBV5-1 and TRBJ2-7; D unresolved. V was clipped by 0 bases and J by 1 base, with 8 bases between them. The CDR3 is 14 amino acids. Looked up from germline, CDR1 is SGHRS and CDR2 is YFSETQ. The CDR3 reads CASSLAGFSYEQYF. CDR3 DNA: TGCGCCAGCAGCTTGGCCGGGTTTTCCTACGAGCAGTACTTC.

A few counts support this clone. Other DNA variants within this sample encode the same CDR3. The chain is built from TRBV4-3 and TRBJ1-2; D not resolved. Germline loops: CDR1 LGHNA, CDR2 YSLEER. V dropped 2 bases and J dropped 2 bases, with 12 bases sitting between them. The CDR3 is made up of 15 amino acids. The CDR3 loop is CASSQQNTGNYGYTF. CDR3 nucleotides: TGCGCCAGCAGCCAACAAAACACGGGGAACTATGGCTACACCTTC.

V usage is TRBV4-2 and J usage is TRBJ2-3; a weak D match, TRBD1 (5 bases). Trimming shortened V by 3 bases and J by 6 bases, and 16 bases separated the two germline ends. Per germline, CDR1 LGHNA and CDR2 YNFKEQ. The CDR3 is 15 amino acids. The CDR3 spells CASSHNPRVGDTQYF. The CDR3 DNA sequence: TGTGCCAGCAGCCACAACCCCAGGGTGGGCGATACGCAGTATTTT.

The chain has TRBV4-2 and TRBJ2-1; TRBD2 might be the D (5 bases). V was trimmed by 0 bases and J by 2 bases, leaving 11 bases between them. Germline CDR1 and CDR2: LGHNA and YNFKEQ. The CDR3 runs to 16 residues. CDR3 amino acids: CASSQESLAPYNEQFF. DNA for the CDR3: TGTGCCAGCAGCCAAGAAAGCCTAGCCCCCTACAATGAGCAGTTCTTC.

The V and J genes are TRBV6-5 and TRBJ1-5; TRBD1 matches at 7 bases. Per germline, CDR1 MNHEY and CDR2 SVGAGI. This CDR3 comprises 13 residues. J gave up 6 bases and V 4 bases, and 3 bases lay outside the gene matches. CDR3 amino acids: CASSSRTGQPQHF. The CDR3 DNA reads TGTGCCAGCAGTTCCCGGACAGGTCAGCCCCAGCATTTT.

This chain joins TRBV7-6 and TRBJ2-2; 8 nucleotides align to TRBD1. Germline values: CDR1 SGHVS, CDR2 FNYEAQ. The CDR3 has 15 amino acids. The V segment lost 2 bases and the J segment 4 bases; nucleotides outside the gene matches: 3. CDR3 DNA: TGTGCCAGCAGCTTACGGACAGGGCCCACCGGGGAGCTGTTTTTT. It translates to CASSLRTGPTGELFF.

V gene TRBV7-6 combines with J gene TRBJ2-7, with TRBD2 identical over 7 bases. The CDR3 length is 15 residues. V lost 5 bases and J lost 7; bases outside the gene matches: 14. Germline-derived CDR1 and CDR2 are SGHVS and FNYEAQ. CDR3 DNA: TGTGCCAGCAGCACTCCGACTAGCCCACGGAAAGAGCAGTACTTC. As protein: CASSTPTSPRKEQYF.

V gene TRBV13 combines with J gene TRBJ1-5; the D gene is possibly TRBD1 (6 bases). CDR3 length: 14 amino acids. Germline lookup yields CDR1 PRHDT and CDR2 FYEKMQ (reference sequence). With 3 bases removed from V and 8 bases from J, the gap between germline ends came to 14 bases. The CDR3 region is CASSLGRGLEPQHF. Written as DNA, the CDR3 is TGTGCCAGCAGCTTGGGCAGGGGTTTGGAGCCCCAGCATTTT.

The rearrangement links TRBV7-9 to TRBJ2-7; maybe TRBD2 (5 bases). Trimming left V 6 bases short and J 3 bases short, with 9 bases between. Germline V gene data show CDR1 as SEHNR and CDR2 as FQNEAQ (reference sequence). The CDR3 spans 12 residues. The CDR3 loop reads CASRGVYYEQYF. Here the CDR3 DNA reads TGTGCCAGCAGGGGAGTTTACTACGAGCAGTACTTC.

The CDR3 region has the DNA TGCGCCTGCACAGGGGAGTGGCATGAGCAGTTCTTC. This codes for CACTGEWHEQFF. V gene TRBV5-1 combines with J gene TRBJ2-1, with 7 bases lining up with TRBD1. The CDR3 has 12 amino acids. The V segment lost 10 bases and the J segment 8 bases; nucleotides outside the gene matches: 9. Germline V lookup: CDR1 SGHRS, CDR2 YFSETQ.

This sequence joins TRBV19 and TRBJ2-7; D is perhaps TRBD2 (6 bases). Trimming left V 5 bases short and J 1 base short, with 15 bases between. The CDR3 loop spans 15 amino acids. Germline CDR1 is LNHDA and CDR2 is SQIVND (reference sequence). CDR3 protein: CASSPRLGMSYEQYF. CDR3 nucleotides: TGTGCCAGTAGTCCCCGACTAGGGATGTCCTACGAGCAGTACTTC.

The J gene is TRBJ2-1, the V gene TRBV19; 12 positions match TRBD2. Looked up from germline, CDR1 is LNHDA and CDR2 is SQIVND (reference sequence). V lost 7 bases, J lost 7 bases, and 8 bases stayed unmatched. The CDR3 has 15 residues. The CDR3 DNA sequence: TGTGCCAGTAAAGACCTAGCGGGAGGGTCTAATGAGCAGTTCTTC. It encodes CASKDLAGGSNEQFF.

This sequence joins TRBV27 and TRBJ1-1; possibly TRBD1 for D (5 bases). Trimming pared 3 bases from V and 5 bases from J, leaving 13 bases between. This CDR3 contains 14 residues. Looked up from germline, CDR1 is MNHEY and CDR2 is SMNVEV (reference sequence). CDR3 sequence: CASSLGPRGTEAFF. The CDR3, as DNA: TGTGCCAGCAGTTTGGGCCCGCGGGGGACTGAAGCTTTCTTT.

V and J are TRBV4-1 and TRBJ1-1; weak D call: TRBD1 (5 bases). Germline CDR1 is MGHRA and CDR2 is YSYEKL. Trimming cost V 1 base and J 3 bases, with 9 bases left between them. This CDR3 has 14 amino acids. For the CDR3, the DNA is TGCGCCAGCAGCCAAGGAGAAGGGGACACTGAAGCTTTCTTT. Its translation: CASSQGEGDTEAFF.

The chain joins TRBV11-2 to TRBJ2-7; 12 nucleotides align to TRBD2. The CDR3 contains 16 residues. The junction had 5 bases not matched to a gene; V was cut back by 1 base and J by 4 bases. The germline V gene has CDR1 SGHAT and CDR2 FQNNGV. DNA for the CDR3: TGTGCCAGCAGCTTAGGCCCTGGACTAGCGGGGTACGAGCAGTACTTC. It yields the protein CASSLGPGLAGYEQYF.

The rearrangement uses TRBV19 and TRBJ2-1; TRBD2 matches at 8 bases. Trimming took 3 bases from V and 0 from J; bases not matched to a gene: 7. The CDR3 contains 17 residues. From germline, CDR1 is LNHDA and CDR2 SQIVND (reference sequence). CDR3: CASSIGAGASSYNEQFF. CDR3 DNA sequence: TGTGCCAGTAGTATTGGAGCGGGAGCCTCCTCCTACAATGAGCAGTTCTTC.

The chain has TRBV19 and TRBJ2-7; possible D gene TRBD1, 5 bases. The germline gives CDR1 LNHDA, CDR2 SQIVND (reference sequence). The length of the CDR3 is 16 residues. The germline V and J ends were trimmed by 4 bases and 2 bases, with 18 bases remaining between them. CDR3 coding DNA: TGTGCCAGTAGTACCCGACAGAGCCTACACCCCTACGAGCAGTACTTC. This encodes CASSTRQSLHPYEQYF.

This clone was detected only once. For the CDR3, the DNA is TGTGCCAGCAGCCGCCTGGGCGGAAACACCATATATTTT. Its protein product is CASSRLGGNTIYF. V usage is TRBV4-2 and J usage is TRBJ1-3; D ambiguous. The germline CDR1 and CDR2 sequences are LGHNA and YNFKEQ. The CDR3 has 13 residues. Trimming left V 4 bases short and J 4 bases short, with 8 bases between.

The gene calls are TRBV4-2 and TRBJ2-3; 9 nucleotides align to TRBD2. The junction had 4 bases not matched to a gene; V was cut back by 0 bases and J by 3 bases. CDR1 is LGHNA and CDR2 is YNFKEQ in the germline V gene. The CDR3 runs 16 residues. The DNA of the CDR3 is TGTGCCAGCAGCCAAGAGGTAGCGGGAGTGACAGATACGCAGTATTTT. Amino acids: CASSQEVAGVTDTQYF.

The rearrangement joins TRBV27 to TRBJ2-2; D call uncertain. Germline loops: CDR1 MNHEY, CDR2 SMNVEV (reference sequence). The ends were cut back, 2 bases at V and 1 base at J, with 8 bases in the middle. The CDR3 has 15 residues. The CDR3 loop reads CASSLRVVNTGELFF. The DNA of the CDR3 is TGTGCCAGCAGTTTAAGAGTGGTGAACACCGGGGAGCTGTTTTTT.

The V call is TRBV5-6, the J call TRBJ2-7; a weak D match, TRBD1 (6 bases). The CDR3 is 13 residues long. V gave up 4 bases and J gave up 3 bases, with 11 bases separating them. Germline-derived CDR1 and CDR2 are SGHDT and YYEEEE. The CDR3 DNA sequence: TGTGCCAGCAGCAGCCGGGACAACTACGAGCAGTACTTC. It encodes CASSSRDNYEQYF.

V usage is TRBV27 and J usage is TRBJ2-2, with D possibly matching TRBD2 (6 bases). The CDR3 consists of 16 residues. V lost 0 bases, J lost 7 bases, and 15 bases lay in between. Germline V gene data show CDR1 as MNHEY and CDR2 as SMNVEV (reference sequence). The CDR3 bases are TGTGCCAGCAGTTTATCCTGGTGGGACTTTGGCGGGGAGCTGTTTTTT. Its protein is CASSLSWWDFGGELFF.

The chain couples TRBV11-2 to TRBJ2-1; 7 nucleotides line up with TRBD1. The CDR3 extends over 16 amino acids. J was trimmed by 2 bases and V by 1 base; bases with no gene match: 5. Germline CDR1 reads SGHAT; CDR2 reads FQNNGV. The chain's CDR3 is CASSLARQGAYNEQFF. For the CDR3, the DNA is TGTGCCAGCAGCTTAGCACGCCAGGGGGCCTACAATGAGCAGTTCTTC.

The rearrangement uses TRBV7-2 and TRBJ1-2; a weak D match, TRBD1 (6 bases). The germline CDR1 and CDR2 sequences are SGHTA and FQGNSA. There are 14 residues in the CDR3. V lost 5 bases, J lost 6 bases, and 16 bases lay in between. Here the CDR3 DNA reads TGTGCCAGCAGCCGTTCAGGGGTGAGAGATGGCTACACCTTC. Its translation: CASSRSGVRDGYTF.

This chain uses TRBV9 with TRBJ2-7; TRBD1 matches 8 bases. This CDR3 has 14 residues. Germline CDR1 SGDLS, CDR2 YYNGEE. Trimming removed 3 bases from V and 3 bases from J; junction bases left unmatched: 5. The CDR3 nucleotides read TGTGCCAGCAGCGGCCGTGACAGGGGCTACGAGCAGTACTTC. Its protein product is CASSGRDRGYEQYF.

The chain recombines TRBV6-5 with TRBJ2-7; the match to TRBD2 covers 9 bases. The CDR3 has 14 amino acids. Losses at the gene ends were 2 bases for V and 5 bases for J; bases not matched to a gene: 4. CDR1 is MNHEY and CDR2 is SVGAGI in the germline V gene. The CDR3 spells CASSYGTSQNEQYF. CDR3 coding DNA: TGTGCCAGCAGTTACGGGACTAGCCAAAACGAGCAGTACTTC.

V gene TRBV10-2 combines with J gene TRBJ2-1, with 9 bases lining up with TRBD2. The CDR3 sequence is 12 residues long. Germline lookup yields CDR1 WSHSY and CDR2 SAAADI. V was pared by 10 bases and J by 6 bases, with 4 bases of the junction left unmatched. CDR3 nucleotides: TGCGCCACCACGGGACTAGCCAATGAGCAGTTCTTC. Amino acids: CATTGLANEQFF.

The chain joins TRBV11-2 to TRBJ2-5, with a tentative D call TRBD1 (5 bases). Trimming stripped 5 bases from V and 5 bases from J, with 15 bases between. The V gene's germline CDR1 is SGHAT and CDR2 FQNNGV. The CDR3 is made up of 14 amino acids. The CDR3 DNA reads as TGTGCCAGCAGCCCCGGGTTTCCAGGGGAGACCCAGTACTTC. The encoded protein is CASSPGFPGETQYF.

The CDR3 loop is CASSTLLAGGPYEQYF. In DNA, the CDR3 is TGTGCCAGCAGCACCCTCCTAGCGGGAGGCCCCTACGAGCAGTACTTC. The rearrangement uses TRBV7-9 and TRBJ2-7; 11 positions agree with TRBD2. The V gene's germline CDR1 is SEHNR and CDR2 FQNEAQ (reference sequence). With 5 bases clipped from V and 2 bases from J, the junction kept 8 bases outside the gene matches. The CDR3 is 16 residues long.

The chain is built from TRBV21-1 and TRBJ1-2; the tabulated D call, TRBD1, remains unverified against the DNA. TRBV21-1 is a known pseudogene. The CDR3 is 16 amino acids. CDR3 amino acids: CASSSHPTGGRYGYTF. CDR3 DNA sequence: TGTGCCAGCAGCTCCCACCCGACAGGGGGCAGGTATGGCTACACCTTC.

The chain links TRBV27 to TRBJ2-1, with a weak D call TRBD1 (5 bases). The CDR3 totals 13 residues. Deletions cut 6 bases from V and 8 bases from J, with 14 bases between. Germline-derived CDR1 and CDR2 are MNHEY and SMNVEV (reference sequence). The CDR3 DNA is TGTGCCAGCAGACCCATCGACAGCTATGAGCAGTTCTTC. This sequence encodes CASRPIDSYEQFF.